This T cell receptor beta chain was captured in a study of T cells after somatic rescue of genetic block (TCRdb year 2020). In terms of the full investigation: The study assessed how robust, over the long term, a T-cell system was when the system had developed through somatic rescue of a genetic block in T-cell development.

Comments on this clone: The antigen it binds to is not known. No per-base quality is available; no much larger clone lies one base away.

Receptor libraries were prepared by the immunoSEQ multiplex PCR assay. What TCRdb holds here is the immuneACCESS table cut down to in-frame rearrangements. Part of the clones is not present; checked against another copy, under half of the missing clones reflect an unresolved V gene, and the others are unexplained. Within this sample are about 88,000 clones, with around 90% of them counted one time only. Together, the top ten hold about 1.5% of the sample. Sequencing was performed on peripheral blood mononuclear cells (PBMCs). The receptor's source is a woman in her late teens or twenties.

CDR3 protein: CASSEIQGRLSEQYF. Read as DNA, the sequence is TGTGCCAGCAGTGAAATCCAGGGAAGATTAAGCGAGCAGTACTTC. The V and J segments used are TRBV2 and TRBJ2-7, with a weak D call of TRBD1 (5 bases match). The CDR3, from cysteine to phenylalanine, totals 15 residues. Only the CDR3 DNA stays, 45 bases, in frame from base 1. Trimming at the junction amounts to 2 bases on V and 6 bases on J, and the germline ends lie 17 bases apart. CDR1 and CDR2, looked up from the germline V gene, are SNHLY and FYNNEI.